This passage covers 30 T cell receptor beta chains from one sample sequenced in a study of CD8 T cells in ankylosing spondylitis. Notes on the study in general: A TCR beta motif made of several highly homologous variants seemed typical of ankylosing spondylitis blood.

Their antigens remain unidentified. Via MiXCR, TCRdb re-called the 5' RACE reads, giving one row per CDR3 protein. The table shows about 440,000 distinct CDR3 sequences, with more than 15% occurring only once. The sequencing input was blood, either unsorted or a sorted T cell fraction (not recorded which). These receptors all come from a male donor with ankylosing spondylitis.

This sequence joins TRBV19 and TRBJ1-5; D may be TRBD1 (5 bases). Germline values: CDR1 LNHDA, CDR2 SQIVND (reference sequence). The CDR3 has 17 amino acids. Between the trimmed V and J ends, which lost 3 bases and 6 bases, there was a span of 21 bases. The CDR3 protein is CASSISPGPLGIQPQHF. In nucleotides, the CDR3 is TGTGCCAGTAGTATTAGCCCGGGACCCCTTGGCATTCAGCCCCAGCATTTT.

The gene calls are TRBV7-2 and TRBJ2-1; the D gene is possibly TRBD1 (5 bases). The CDR3 contains 15 residues. Trimming left V 5 bases short and J 5 bases short, with 16 bases between. Germline loops: CDR1 SGHTA, CDR2 FQGNSA. CDR3: CASSPYGAPNNEQFF. The CDR3 DNA reads as TGTGCCAGCAGCCCATATGGGGCCCCCAACAATGAGCAGTTCTTC. The full variable domain, with the rest looked up from reference TRBV7-2 and TRBJ2-1, is GAGVSQSPSNKVTEKGKDVELRCDPISGHTALYWYRQSLGQGLEFLIYFQGNSAPDKSGLPSDRFSAERTGGSVSTLTIQRTQQEDSAVYLCASSPYGAPNNEQFFGPGTRLTVL.

This clonotype occurred a few times. A read error may account for a junction end that differs from germline. The chain uses TRBV3-1 and TRBJ1-3; tentative D call: TRBD1 (5 bases). This CDR3 region has 15 residues. Germline CDR1 is LGHDT and CDR2 is YNNKEL (reference sequence). CDR3 amino acids: CASSQGAGVGDTIYF. In DNA form, the CDR3 reads TGTGCCAGCAGCCAGGGTGCGGGGGTTGGAGACACCATATATTTT.

The rearrangement links TRBV10-3 to TRBJ1-1; D is undetermined. CDR1 is ENHRY and CDR2 is SYGVKD in the germline V gene. V was shortened by 0 bases and J by 8 bases, with 10 bases between the two germline ends. The CDR3 totals 13 residues. The CDR3 loop is CAISESMAGEAFF. CDR3 DNA: TGTGCCATCAGTGAGTCGATGGCGGGGGAAGCTTTCTTT.

This chain connects TRBV9 to TRBJ2-1, with TRBD2 matching 11 bases. This CDR3 region has 16 residues. CDR1 is SGDLS and CDR2 is YYNGEE in the germline V gene. Trimming took 3 bases from V and 7 from J; bases not matched to a gene: 9. In DNA, the CDR3 is TGTGCCAGCAGCGCGGTATTACTAGCGGGAGTTAATGAGCAGTTCTTC. Translated: CASSAVLLAGVNEQFF.

This clonotype has more than one count but fewer than ten. The chain uses TRBV5-1 and TRBJ1-4; unclear D gene. The germline gives CDR1 SGHRS, CDR2 YFSETQ. The CDR3 totals 16 residues. The ends were cut back, 1 base at V and 8 bases at J, with 18 bases in the middle. The CDR3 DNA is TGCGCCAGCAGCTTGCACGAGACCCCATCGGAGGAAAAACTGTTTTTT. Translation gives CASSLHETPSEEKLFF.

The V and J genes are TRBV6-5 and TRBJ2-3; 7 nucleotides match TRBD1. The V gene end was trimmed by 1 base and the J gene end by 1 base; junction bases not matched to a gene: 11. CDR1 is MNHEY, CDR2 SVGAGI, per germline. CDR3 length equals 18 residues. The CDR3 DNA sequence: TGTGCCAGCAGTTACTTTCATTCGCCTACAGGGGGCACAGATACGCAGTATTTT. This sequence encodes CASSYFHSPTGGTDTQYF.

This clonotype has ten or more counts. V is TRBV7-9 and J is TRBJ2-1; TRBD2 agrees at 9 bases. The CDR3 is 17 residues long. J was trimmed by 6 bases and V by 1 base; bases with no gene match: 10. Germline lookup yields CDR1 SEHNR and CDR2 FQNEAQ (reference sequence). The CDR3 region is CASSLGAGGPRGNEQFF. CDR3 coding DNA: TGTGCCAGCAGCTTAGGAGCGGGAGGACCCCGGGGCAATGAGCAGTTCTTC.

There are a few counts of this clonotype. V is TRBV7-2 and J is TRBJ2-5; possible D gene TRBD2, 6 bases. Looked up from germline, CDR1 is SGHTA and CDR2 is FQGNSA. V dropped 3 bases and J dropped 4 bases, with 15 bases sitting between them. The CDR3 has 15 amino acids. This CDR3 reads CASSFSGLDGETQYF. In DNA, the CDR3 is TGTGCCAGCAGCTTTAGCGGTCTAGATGGAGAGACCCAGTACTTC.

The genes are TRBV20-1 and TRBJ2-1; the D is unclear. The CDR3 totals 17 residues. V gave up 6 bases and J gave up 0 bases, with 21 bases separating them. CDR1 is DFQATT and CDR2 is SNEGSKA in the germline V gene (reference sequence). The CDR3 DNA reads as TGCAGTGCCAAAAGCCTAATCGGGTTAAGCTCCTACAATGAGCAGTTCTTC. This encodes CSAKSLIGLSSYNEQFF.

This chain joins TRBV28 and TRBJ2-1; 11 bases align to TRBD2. The length of the CDR3 is 17 residues. The ends lost 2 bases at V and 9 bases at J; junction bases unmatched: 12. Looked up from germline, CDR1 is MDHEN and CDR2 is SYDVKM. Written as DNA, the CDR3 is TGTGCCAGCAGTTTAACGAGCCCCGGGACTAGCGGATTTGAGCAGTTCTTC. Its protein is CASSLTSPGTSGFEQFF.

The chain is built from TRBV20-1 and TRBJ1-6, with a possible D match to TRBD1 (6 bases). Looked up from germline, CDR1 is DFQATT and CDR2 is SNEGSKA (reference sequence). This CDR3 region has 14 residues. The V gene lost 1 base and the J gene lost 8 bases, with 12 bases spanning the gap. DNA of the CDR3: TGCAGTGCTAGAGTGGGGGGGCTTGATTCACCCCTCCACTTT. Its protein is CSARVGGLDSPLHF.

The sample holds many counts of this clonotype. The chain is built from TRBV29-1 and TRBJ2-1; 8 bases are a match to TRBD1. With 5 bases clipped from V and 3 bases from J, the junction kept 3 bases outside the gene matches. The CDR3 loop spans 13 amino acids. Germline assignment: CDR1 SQVTM and CDR2 ANQGSEA. The CDR3 DNA reads TGCAGCGTTCGAACAGGGGGCTACAATGAGCAGTTCTTC. Residues: CSVRTGGYNEQFF.

This clonotype has only a few counts. The chain links TRBV29-1 to TRBJ1-1; no definite D call. CDR3 length: 13 residues. Germline loops: CDR1 SQVTM, CDR2 ANQGSEA. V lost 2 bases and J lost 4, with 11 bases in between. Here the CDR3 reads CSVENGFGTEAFF. For the CDR3, the DNA is TGCAGCGTTGAAAATGGCTTCGGCACTGAAGCTTTCTTT.

This clonotype came up a few times. The chain employs TRBV20-1 and TRBJ1-1, with D unresolved. With 3 bases removed from V and 10 bases from J, the gap between germline ends came to 12 bases. The germline CDR1 and CDR2 sequences are DFQATT and SNEGSKA (reference sequence). CDR3 length: 11 residues. CDR3 sequence: CSARPGGRAFF. DNA for the CDR3: TGCAGTGCTAGGCCCGGAGGGAGAGCTTTCTTT.

This clonotype has only a few counts. J is TRBJ2-1 and V is TRBV20-1; a possible D gene is TRBD2 (6 bases). The V end was cut by 0 bases, the J end by 5 bases, with 23 bases between. CDR1 and CDR2 from the germline V gene are DFQATT and SNEGSKA (reference sequence). The CDR3 runs 18 residues. The CDR3 nucleotides read TGCAGTGCTAGAGATCTATTTGGGAGACTAGACTTTGACAATGAGCAGTTCTTC. Translation: CSARDLFGRLDFDNEQFF.

In this sample, this clonotype turned up many times. V is TRBV15 and J is TRBJ2-3; 9 bases are a match to TRBD1. Trimming took 5 bases from V and 4 from J; bases not matched to a gene: 7. This CDR3 has 15 amino acids. CDR1 is LNHNV, CDR2 YYDKDF, per germline (reference sequence). Here the CDR3 DNA reads TGTGCCACCAGCTCCCCCGGGACAGGGCCAGATACGCAGTATTTT. The encoded protein is CATSSPGTGPDTQYF.

The CDR3 here is CASSLAAPRGELFF. CDR3 DNA: TGTGCCAGCAGCCTAGCGGCCCCAAGGGGGGAGCTGTTTTTT. V usage is TRBV28 and J usage is TRBJ2-2; the match to TRBD2 covers 7 bases. The CDR3 covers 14 residues. V gave up 6 bases and J gave up 8 bases; unmatched junction bases: 9. Germline V CDR1 and CDR2: MDHEN, SYDVKM.

This chain joins TRBV7-3 and TRBJ1-5, with D unresolved. The CDR3 is made up of 14 amino acids. V lost 5 bases and J lost 6, with 14 bases in between. In germline, CDR1 is SGHTA, CDR2 FQGTGA. CDR3 DNA sequence: TGTGCCAGCAGCCCGGACGGTGGCAGTCAGCCCCAGCATTTT. Protein sequence: CASSPDGGSQPQHF.

This clonotype was counted only a few times. This chain links TRBV20-1 with TRBJ2-2, with D possibly matching TRBD2 (6 bases). Trimming pared 0 bases from V and 7 bases from J, leaving 15 bases between. CDR1 and CDR2 from the germline V gene are DFQATT and SNEGSKA (reference sequence). The CDR3 sequence is 15 residues long. The CDR3 is CSARDFSGQGGELFF. In DNA form, the CDR3 reads TGCAGTGCTAGAGACTTTAGCGGACAAGGCGGGGAGCTGTTTTTT.

This clonotype has a count of ten or more. This rearrangement joins TRBV4-1 to TRBJ1-2; weak D call: TRBD1 (6 bases). This CDR3 region has 15 residues. The germline gives CDR1 MGHRA, CDR2 YSYEKL. Trimming took off 0 bases at V and 4 bases at J, with 12 bases between the two ends. CDR3 sequence (DNA): TGCGCCAGCAGCCAAGATCCGGGGGGCTCCTATGGCTACACCTTC. Amino acids: CASSQDPGGSYGYTF.

The chain joins TRBV29-1 to TRBJ2-7; no definite D call. V was shortened by 4 bases and J by 5 bases, with 12 bases between the two germline ends. CDR3 length: 12 residues. Germline loops: CDR1 SQVTM, CDR2 ANQGSEA. CDR3 in DNA: TGCAGCGTTGCCGCAGGTACCCACGAGCAGTACTTC. Encoded protein: CSVAAGTHEQYF.

This chain joins TRBV25-1 and TRBJ2-1; 7 nucleotides match TRBD2. This CDR3 region has 14 residues. The ends lost 8 bases at V and 0 bases at J; junction bases unmatched: 4. Looked up from germline, CDR1 is MGHDK and CDR2 is SYGVNS. The CDR3 protein is CASRRTSSYNEQFF. The DNA of the CDR3 is TGTGCCAGCCGCCGGACTAGCTCCTACAATGAGCAGTTCTTC.

Only a few counts were recorded for this clonotype. The J gene is TRBJ1-2, the V gene TRBV6-1; D may be TRBD1 (5 bases). This CDR3 comprises 12 residues. CDR1 MNHNS and CDR2 SASEGT come from the germline V gene. Trimming cost V 7 bases and J 5 bases, with 11 bases left between them. As DNA, the CDR3 is TGTGCCAGCAACGACAGACAATATGGCTACACCTTC. Encoded protein: CASNDRQYGYTF.

The J gene is TRBJ2-7, the V gene TRBV21-1; TRBD1 reflects the table's D call only, with no check against the DNA. TRBV21-1 is classified as a pseudogene. This CDR3 has 14 residues. The CDR3 DNA sequence: TGTGCCAGACCTTTCCGGGACAGGGACTACGAGCAGTACTTC. Encoded protein: CARPFRDRDYEQYF.

This sequence joins TRBV19 and TRBJ1-5; 8 bases match TRBD1. The germline CDR1 and CDR2 sequences are LNHDA and SQIVND (reference sequence). The CDR3 is 14 amino acids. J lost 6 bases, V lost 1 base, and 2 bases had no gene match. The CDR3 sequence is CASSIVQGAQPQHF. The DNA for the CDR3 is TGTGCCAGTAGTATAGTTCAGGGGGCTCAGCCCCAGCATTTT.

This chain links TRBV5-1 with TRBJ2-3; D is perhaps TRBD1 or TRBD2 (5 bases each). Trimming pared 1 base from V and 2 bases from J, leaving 17 bases between. The CDR3 is 17 amino acids. Germline V gene sequence: CDR1 SGHRS, CDR2 YFSETQ. DNA for the CDR3: TGCGCCAGCAGCTTGATGGGGGTTAGACAGAACACAGATACGCAGTATTTT. Amino acids: CASSLMGVRQNTDTQYF.

The chain has TRBV18 and TRBJ2-5, with 9 bases identical to TRBD2. The V and J ends lost 4 bases and 1 base, in that order; junction bases with no gene match: 7. The CDR3 runs to 16 residues. Looked up from germline, CDR1 is KGHSH and CDR2 is LQKENI. The CDR3 is CASSRVAGVTQETQYF. The CDR3 DNA sequence: TGTGCCAGCTCACGCGTAGCGGGAGTCACCCAAGAGACCCAGTACTTC.

V is TRBV6-1 and J is TRBJ2-1; 15 nucleotides line up with TRBD2. J gave up 6 bases and V 6 bases, and 12 bases lay outside the gene matches. Germline V gene sequence: CDR1 MNHNS, CDR2 SASEGT. The CDR3 runs to 18 residues. The CDR3 region is CASSSGLAGGRVSNEQFF. In DNA form, the CDR3 reads TGTGCCAGCAGCTCCGGACTAGCGGGAGGGAGAGTAAGCAATGAGCAGTTCTTC.

This clonotype has only a few counts. This chain connects TRBV5-1 to TRBJ2-1; D remains ambiguous. There are 16 residues in the CDR3. Trimming left V 1 base short and J 2 bases short, with 13 bases between. Germline lookup yields CDR1 SGHRS and CDR2 YFSETQ. Written as DNA, the CDR3 is TGCGCCAGCAGCTTGATTCCTAACCCCACCTACAATGAGCAGTTCTTC. Its translation is CASSLIPNPTYNEQFF. The entire variable domain, with the rest obtained from reference TRBV5-1 and TRBJ2-1, is as follows: KAGVTQTPRYLIKTRGQQVTLSCSPISGHRSVSWYQQTPGQGLQFLFEYFSETQRNKGNFPGRFSGRQFSNSRSEMNVSTLELGDSALYLCASSLIPNPTYNEQFFGPGTRLTVL.